One sample yielded the 18 T cell receptor beta chains listed below, sequenced in a study of healthy donors' naive CD4 and CD8 T cells. Starting from 450 to 550 ng of total RNA, TCR libraries were made with linear amplification. TCRdb reprocessed the reads with MiXCR, giving one entry per CDR3 protein. Here the sample spans roughly 200,000 distinct CDR3 sequences, around 74% being singletons. Sequencing was done on a sample of naive CD4+ and CD8+ T cells sorted from blood, pooled from several donors. Every receptor here comes from a pool of human donors in good health; the sample pools cells from several healthy donors.

This chain uses TRBV6-5 with TRBJ2-3; no clear D. The CDR3 runs 12 residues. Trimming shortened V by 6 bases and J by 11 bases, and 15 bases separated the two germline ends. Per germline, CDR1 MNHEY and CDR2 SVGAGI. The CDR3 sequence is CASSRPGSGQYF. In nucleotides, the CDR3 is TGTGCCAGCAGCCGCCCCGGGTCCGGGCAGTATTTT.

The chain combines TRBV6-2 or TRBV6-3 with TRBJ2-3, with D possibly being TRBD2 (6 bases). The CDR3 contains 16 residues. In germline, CDR1 is MNHEY, CDR2 SVGEGT. Between the trimmed V and J ends, which lost 4 bases and 2 bases, there was a span of 16 bases. The chain's CDR3 is CASSFPASAYTDTQYF. For the CDR3, the DNA is TGTGCCAGCAGTTTTCCGGCTAGCGCTTACACAGATACGCAGTATTTT.

CDR3 loop: CASSPTDLSYNEQFF. The CDR3 DNA sequence: TGCGCCAGCAGCCCGACAGATTTGAGCTACAATGAGCAGTTCTTC. The chain employs TRBV4-3 and TRBJ2-1, with D possibly TRBD1 on 5 matching bases. This CDR3 region has 15 residues. Germline V gene data show CDR1 as LGHNA and CDR2 as YSLEER. Trimming removed 4 bases at V and 3 bases at J, with 13 bases between.

The chain carries TRBV19 and TRBJ1-1; D is undetermined. This CDR3 spans 14 amino acids. V was pared by 6 bases and J by 2 bases, with 13 bases between. Germline V gives CDR1 LNHDA, CDR2 SQIVND (reference sequence). CDR3 amino acids: CASRRAQDNTEAFF. CDR3 nucleotide sequence: TGTGCCAGTAGGAGAGCCCAGGATAACACTGAAGCTTTCTTT.

This chain joins TRBV7-9 and TRBJ1-3; D call uncertain. V lost 2 bases, J lost 0 bases, and 17 bases lay in between. CDR3 length: 18 residues. From germline, CDR1 is SEHNR and CDR2 FQNEAQ (reference sequence). The CDR3 nucleotides read TGTGCCAGCAGCTTAACCACCTTGTCAGCCAACTCTGGAAACACCATATATTTT. Its translation: CASSLTTLSANSGNTIYF. The full variable domain, its missing parts supplied by reference TRBV7-9 and TRBJ1-3, is DTGVSQNPRHKITKRGQNVTFRCDPISEHNRLYWYRQTLGQGPEFLTYFQNEAQLEKSRLLSDRFSAERPKGSFSTLEIQRTEQGDSAMYLCASSLTTLSANSGNTIYFGEGSWLTVV.

The rearrangement uses TRBV19 and TRBJ2-1, with 16 bases fitting TRBD2. Per germline, CDR1 LNHDA and CDR2 SQIVND (reference sequence). With V trimmed by 6 bases and J by 2 bases, 7 bases remained unmatched. The CDR3 length is 18 residues. The CDR3 coding sequence is TGTGCCAGTAGACCGGGACTAGCGGGAGGGCAGACCTACAATGAGCAGTTCTTC. It yields the protein CASRPGLAGGQTYNEQFF.

This chain connects TRBV6-1 to TRBJ1-1, with D uncertain. The V and J ends lost 2 bases and 6 bases respectively, with 13 bases between them. The germline CDR1 and CDR2 sequences are MNHNS and SASEGT. The CDR3 sequence is 14 residues long. Written as DNA, the CDR3 is TGTGCCAGCAGTGAACTACCTGGGGTCCCTGAAGCTTTCTTT. This sequence encodes CASSELPGVPEAFF.

The V gene is TRBV29-1, the J gene TRBJ2-3, with unresolved D. The CDR3 covers 13 residues. V was pared by 4 bases and J by 2 bases, with 10 bases between. Germline V gene data show CDR1 as SQVTM and CDR2 as ANQGSEA. Written as DNA, the CDR3 is TGCAGCGTTGGTGGCAGGTTCACAGATACGCAGTATTTT. It encodes CSVGGRFTDTQYF.

The rearrangement uses TRBV7-9 and TRBJ2-1; 9 bases line up with TRBD1. Unmatched junction bases numbered 8, after V lost 4 bases and J lost 7 bases. The CDR3 runs to 15 residues. Germline V CDR1 and CDR2: SEHNR, FQNEAQ (reference sequence). DNA for the CDR3: TGTGCCAGCAGCTCACCGGGACAGGGAGCGAATGAGCAGTTCTTC. Protein sequence: CASSSPGQGANEQFF. Complete variable domain (other parts from reference TRBV7-9 and TRBJ2-1): DTGVSQNPRHKITKRGQNVTFRCDPISEHNRLYWYRQTLGQGPEFLTYFQNEAQLEKSRLLSDRFSAERPKGSFSTLEIQRTEQGDSAMYLCASSSPGQGANEQFFGPGTRLTVL.

In this sample, this clonotype turned up a few times. The rearrangement joins TRBV6-1 to TRBJ2-2; D is undetermined. The V gene's germline CDR1 is MNHNS and CDR2 SASEGT. V lost 11 bases to trimming and J lost 0 bases, with 7 bases between them. This CDR3 region has 12 residues. In nucleotides, the CDR3 is TGTGCCGTGTTCCCGAACACCGGGGAGCTGTTTTTT. Translating it yields CAVFPNTGELFF.

This clonotype was seen a few times. V gene TRBV29-1 combines with J gene TRBJ2-7; 7 bases line up with TRBD1. Per the germline V gene, CDR1 is SQVTM and CDR2 is ANQGSEA. The ends lost 6 bases at V and 4 bases at J; junction bases unmatched: 9. The CDR3 runs to 13 residues. The CDR3 loop is CSVHRGDRYEQYF. Here the CDR3 DNA reads TGCAGCGTGCATAGAGGGGACAGATACGAGCAGTACTTC.

This clonotype has a single count. V is TRBV5-1 and J is TRBJ2-2, with 9 bases fitting TRBD1. V gave up 0 bases and J gave up 4 bases; unmatched junction bases: 4. There are 16 residues in the CDR3. The germline gives CDR1 SGHRS, CDR2 YFSETQ. CDR3 bases: TGCGCCAGCAGCTTGGTTGGACAGGGGAGCACCGGGGAGCTGTTTTTT. Translating gives CASSLVGQGSTGELFF.

The table lists this clonotype with a few counts. V gene TRBV18 combines with J gene TRBJ2-5, with D possibly matching TRBD2 (6 bases). The germline CDR1 and CDR2 sequences are KGHSH and LQKENI. Trimming removed 6 bases at V and 4 bases at J, with 12 bases between. CDR3 length equals 13 residues. The CDR3 DNA reads TGTGCCAGCTCTTCCAACGGGGGAGAGACCCAGTACTTC. The encoded protein is CASSSNGGETQYF.

V gene TRBV7-8 combines with J gene TRBJ2-7; 13 bases fit TRBD2. V was clipped by 5 bases and J by 3 bases; unmatched bases: 1. Germline V gene data show CDR1 as SGHVS and CDR2 as FQNEAQ. This CDR3 has 14 amino acids. The CDR3 DNA follows: TGTGCCAGCAGCGGACTAGCGGGAGACTACGAGCAGTACTTC. Protein sequence: CASSGLAGDYEQYF.

This clonotype appeared a single time. V and J are TRBV19 and TRBJ2-7, with 9 bases fitting TRBD1. The germline V gene has CDR1 LNHDA and CDR2 SQIVND (reference sequence). With V trimmed by 9 bases and J by 2 bases, 8 bases remained unmatched. The CDR3 has 14 amino acids. CDR3 protein: CASKPGQGTYEQYF. Here the CDR3 DNA reads TGTGCCAGCAAGCCGGGACAGGGTACCTACGAGCAGTACTTC.

The V call is TRBV6-1, the J call TRBJ1-1; the D gene is possibly TRBD1 (5 bases). Per germline, CDR1 MNHNS and CDR2 SASEGT. The CDR3 runs 15 residues. Trimming left V 2 bases short and J 4 bases short, with 14 bases between. The CDR3 loop is CASSEMGGLGTEAFF. The CDR3 DNA follows: TGTGCCAGCAGTGAAATGGGGGGTTTGGGCACTGAAGCTTTCTTT.

This clonotype appeared a few times. CDR3 sequence (DNA): TGCAGCGGGATTGGCGGGTCCGGCTCCTACGAGCAGTACTTC. As protein: CSGIGGSGSYEQYF. The genes are TRBV29-1 and TRBJ2-7; possibly TRBD2 for D (5 bases). Per germline, CDR1 SQVTM and CDR2 ANQGSEA. The CDR3 is made up of 14 amino acids. Trimming shortened V by 7 bases and J by 0 bases, and 16 bases separated the two germline ends.

The genes are TRBV21-1 and TRBJ2-1; the table gives TRBD1 as D, unverified against the DNA. TRBV21-1 is noted as a pseudogene. The CDR3 has 16 amino acids. CDR3 coding DNA: TGTGCCAGCAGCAAACCCGGGACAGGGAGCCACAATGAGCAGTTCTTC. The encoded protein is CASSKPGTGSHNEQFF.